This T cell receptor beta chain was observed in a study of shared clonotypes between healthy human individuals. Comment on this clone: What it recognizes is unknown.

Each cell subset's genomic DNA was divided evenly among several immunoSEQ plates. The assay was immunoSEQ multiplex PCR, and TCRdb's table has in-frame clones only and misses some. The sample includes 2 million to 2.5 million clones, 90% to 95% seen only once; the top ten take approximately 0.37%. Overall study findings and caveats: Generation probability values for non-shared clonotypes were lower than those for clonotypes shared by all four donors. Some naive CD4 clonotypes, around 5%, turned up in common across several donors.

The germline gives CDR1 MDHEN, CDR2 SYDVKM. The CDR3 loop spans 14 amino acids. Losses at the gene ends were 3 bases for V and 3 bases for J; bases not matched to a gene: 5. The V and J genes are TRBV28 and TRBJ2-7; 7 bases map to TRBD1. The source is a man between 18 and 29 years old in good health. Some clones in this sample may be carry-over from other donors' samples. The material sequenced was naive CD4+ T cells from PBMCs. Subset noted: CD45RA+ positively selected. The CDR3 region is CASSLWDRNYEQYF. DNA of the CDR3: TGTGCCAGCAGTTTGTGGGACAGAAACTACGAGCAGTACTTC.